What follows are 25 T cell receptor beta chains derived from one specimen sequenced in a study of blood T cell repertoires in COVID-19. TCRdb's table, derived via immunoSEQ multiplex PCR, lists solely in-frame clones and lacks some. Altogether about 490,000 clones are present, around 85% being singletons, with the ten largest covering approximately 2.9%. Specimen: peripheral blood. Source of these receptors: a human donor in a cohort sampled during active COVID-19.

This chain links TRBV6-5 with TRBJ1-1, with no clear D. The CDR3 spans 14 residues. V lost 4 bases, J lost 5 bases, and 14 bases lay in between. CDR1 is MNHEY, CDR2 SVGAGI, per germline. The CDR3 DNA reads TGTGCCAGCAGTTTCCGGGAGGGAGGGACTGAAGCTTTCTTT. Encoded protein: CASSFREGGTEAFF.

The J gene is TRBJ1-5, the V gene TRBV30; D possibly corresponds to TRBD1 (6 bases). The CDR3 spans 14 residues. Trimming cost V 6 bases and J 7 bases, with 19 bases left between them. Germline CDR1 reads GTSNPN; CDR2 reads SVGIG (reference sequence). The CDR3 DNA sequence: TGTGCCTGCAGTAAGACAGGATCCTTACAGCCCCAGCATTTT. The encoded protein is CACSKTGSLQPQHF.

The V call is TRBV28, the J call TRBJ2-1, with D maybe TRBD2 (6 bases). This CDR3 has 15 amino acids. The germline V gene has CDR1 MDHEN and CDR2 SYDVKM. The V end lost 7 bases, the J end lost 0 bases, and 13 bases lay between the germline ends. CDR3 bases: TGTGCCAGCATCTCGGGGAGGCGCTCCTACAATGAGCAGTTCTTC. As protein: CASISGRRSYNEQFF.

V gene TRBV7-8 combines with J gene TRBJ1-2, with TRBD1 matching 7 bases. V was pared by 2 bases and J by 4 bases, with 7 bases of the junction left unmatched. The CDR3 has 15 residues. Per germline, CDR1 SGHVS and CDR2 FQNEAQ. Written as DNA, the CDR3 is TGTGCCAGCAGCTTAAGAGGGGGCGCAAGCTATGGCTACACCTTC. This encodes CASSLRGGASYGYTF.

For this clone: This specimen includes other DNA sequences encoding the same CDR3. The chain carries TRBV2 and TRBJ2-5; a possible D gene is TRBD2 (7 bases). The CDR3 contains 14 residues. Germline V gene lookup returns CDR1 SNHLY and CDR2 FYNNEI. The V end was cut by 3 bases, the J end by 2 bases, with 10 bases between. The DNA of the CDR3 is TGTGCCAGCAGTGAGGGGAGGGGGCAAGAGACCCAGTACTTC. Residues: CASSEGRGQETQYF.

V gene TRBV9 combines with J gene TRBJ2-5; 7 bases are a match to TRBD1. In germline, CDR1 is SGDLS, CDR2 YYNGEE. J gave up 2 bases and V 0 bases, and 1 base lay outside the gene matches. This CDR3 spans 14 amino acids. CDR3 DNA: TGTGCCAGCAGCGTAGAGGGACAGCAAGAGACCCAGTACTTC. This gives the protein CASSVEGQQETQYF.

The rearrangement links TRBV12-5 to TRBJ2-1, with TRBD1 identical over 10 bases. This CDR3 has 15 amino acids. After removal of 6 bases from V and 2 bases from J, the junction contained 4 bases not matched to a gene. Germline-derived CDR1 and CDR2 are LGHNT and FRNRAP. The CDR3 protein is CASGSGTGAYNEQFF. The DNA of the CDR3 is TGTGCTAGTGGCTCCGGGACAGGGGCCTACAATGAGCAGTTCTTC.

V gene TRBV7-9 combines with J gene TRBJ2-7; D is perhaps TRBD1 (6 bases). V was trimmed by 9 bases and J by 1 base, leaving 16 bases between them. Germline V lookup: CDR1 SEHNR, CDR2 FQNEAQ (reference sequence). The CDR3 is 14 amino acids. In DNA, the CDR3 is TGTGCCAGTGAAGATCACCAGGGGTCCTACGAGCAGTACTTC. Its translation: CASEDHQGSYEQYF.

V and J are TRBV7-9 and TRBJ1-3, with D tentatively TRBD1 (5 bases). The germline V and J ends were trimmed by 3 bases and 4 bases, with 10 bases remaining between them. Germline loops: CDR1 SEHNR, CDR2 FQNEAQ (reference sequence). The CDR3 is 14 residues long. CDR3 region: CASSFAGAGNTIYF. In DNA form, the CDR3 reads TGTGCCAGCAGCTTTGCTGGGGCCGGAAACACCATATATTTT.

The chain joins TRBV7-3 to TRBJ2-2; tentative D call: TRBD1 (6 bases). The V gene's germline CDR1 is SGHTA and CDR2 FQGTGA. V was trimmed by 5 bases and J by 7 bases, leaving 17 bases between them. The CDR3 covers 15 residues. The CDR3 nucleotides read TGTGCCAGCAGCCTCGAGAGAACAGGGCGCGGGGAGCTGTTTTTT. It is translated as CASSLERTGRGELFF. Variable domain in full (rest from reference TRBV7-3 and TRBJ2-2): GAGVSQTPSNKVTEKGKYVELRCDPISGHTALYWYRQSLGQGPEFLIYFQGTGAADDSGLPNDRFFAVRPEGSVSTLKIQRTERGDSAVYLCASSLERTGRGELFFGEGSRLTVL.

This sequence joins TRBV5-1 and TRBJ1-6; 7 nucleotides align to TRBD1. Germline V gene data show CDR1 as SGHRS and CDR2 as YFSETQ. CDR3 length equals 15 residues. V was pared by 3 bases and J by 0 bases, with 0 bases of the junction left unmatched. CDR3 sequence reads: CASSWDSSYNSPLHF. The CDR3 bases are TGCGCCAGCAGCTGGGACAGCTCCTATAATTCACCCCTCCACTTT.

This clone showed up just once. This rearrangement joins TRBV6-4 to TRBJ2-1; 12 bases map to TRBD2. Germline V lookup: CDR1 MRHNA, CDR2 SNTAGT. The V gene end was trimmed by 5 bases and the J gene end by 6 bases; junction bases not matched to a gene: 11. The CDR3 totals 17 residues. In DNA form, the CDR3 reads TGTGCCAGCAGTCAACAGCCGGGACTAGCGGGCTTCAATGAGCAGTTCTTC. Amino acids: CASSQQPGLAGFNEQFF.

The chain employs TRBV12-3 or TRBV12-4 and TRBJ2-1; D is unclear. Trimming stripped 5 bases from V and 0 bases from J, with 5 bases between. The CDR3 runs to 13 residues. The DNA of the CDR3 is TGTGCCAGCAGTACACCCTCCTACAATGAGCAGTTCTTC. It yields the protein CASSTPSYNEQFF.

The count of this clone is one. The rearrangement links TRBV7-9 to TRBJ1-2; 7 bases line up with TRBD1. Germline V gene lookup returns CDR1 SEHNR and CDR2 FQNEAQ (reference sequence). Unmatched junction bases numbered 8, after V lost 2 bases and J lost 5 bases. The CDR3 loop spans 15 amino acids. CDR3 in DNA: TGTGCCAGCAGCTTATCCGGCGGGACAGAATATGGCTACACCTTC. Residues: CASSLSGGTEYGYTF.

This chain links TRBV4-1 with TRBJ2-7, with 10 nucleotides matching TRBD2. The V and J ends lost 4 bases and 5 bases, in that order; junction bases with no gene match: 14. This CDR3 spans 17 amino acids. Germline assignment: CDR1 MGHRA and CDR2 YSYEKL. CDR3 sequence (DNA): TGCGCCAGCAGCCGCACCCGACTAGCGGGTGGGAGCGACGAGCAGTACTTC. Translation gives CASSRTRLAGGSDEQYF.

The V and J genes are TRBV28 and TRBJ1-3; D is unresolved. Germline loops: CDR1 MDHEN, CDR2 SYDVKM. The CDR3 has 16 amino acids. V lost 3 bases and J 0 bases, leaving 12 bases between the germline ends. In nucleotides, the CDR3 is TGTGCCAGCAGTTTTGGGAGGGCACCCTCTGGAAACACCATATATTTT. Protein product: CASSFGRAPSGNTIYF.

The chain has TRBV11-3 and TRBJ2-7; 10 nucleotides line up with TRBD2. CDR3 length: 17 amino acids. CDR1 is SGHNT and CDR2 is YENEEA in the germline V gene. V lost 7 bases, J lost 1 base, and 13 bases stayed unmatched. The DNA of the CDR3 is TGTGCCAGCACAATTATTCAAGCGGGAGGGCCGTCCTACGAGCAGTACTTC. Translating it yields CASTIIQAGGPSYEQYF.

This chain uses TRBV5-1 with TRBJ1-1; D gene uncertain. The germline V gene has CDR1 SGHRS and CDR2 YFSETQ. Trimming took off 4 bases at V and 1 base at J, with 14 bases between the two ends. The CDR3 consists of 15 residues. The CDR3 spells CASSGGPQGNTEAFF. The CDR3 bases are TGCGCCAGCAGCGGTGGGCCCCAAGGGAACACTGAAGCTTTCTTT.

This clone was seen many times. The chain has TRBV2 and TRBJ2-2; D is unresolved. This CDR3 spans 14 amino acids. Germline V gives CDR1 SNHLY, CDR2 FYNNEI. V shed 8 bases and J shed 2 bases, with 12 bases lying between them. As DNA, the CDR3 is TGTGCCAGCTCCCCAGACATCAACACCGGGGAGCTGTTTTTT. Translation: CASSPDINTGELFF.

The V call is TRBV7-9, the J call TRBJ2-3; the D gene is possibly TRBD2 (5 bases). Germline CDR1 is SEHNR and CDR2 is FQNEAQ (reference sequence). The CDR3 sequence is 17 residues long. V was shortened by 0 bases and J by 0 bases, with 13 bases between the two germline ends. CDR3 sequence: CASSLARSGVSTDTQYF. The CDR3 nucleotides are TGTGCCAGCAGCTTAGCGAGAAGCGGAGTTAGCACAGATACGCAGTATTTT.

In nucleotides, the CDR3 is TGTGCCTGGACAAAGCTCTCGCCGTACGAGCAGTACTTC. Amino acids: CAWTKLSPYEQYF. The J gene is TRBJ2-7, the V gene TRBV30; no clear D. This CDR3 contains 13 residues. Trimming removed 4 bases at V and 4 bases at J, with 14 bases between. Per germline, CDR1 GTSNPN and CDR2 SVGIG (reference sequence).

The sample holds a few counts of this clone. The chain is built from TRBV30 and TRBJ2-1; D not certain. CDR3 length: 16 residues. Between the trimmed V and J ends, which lost 3 bases and 5 bases, there was a span of 20 bases. Germline values: CDR1 GTSNPN, CDR2 SVGIG (reference sequence). The CDR3 protein is CAWRGTWLVVDNEQFF. The CDR3 DNA is TGTGCCTGGAGGGGTACGTGGCTAGTGGTTGACAATGAGCAGTTCTTC.

The J gene is TRBJ1-2, the V gene TRBV28, with D maybe TRBD1 (6 bases). The CDR3 is made up of 14 amino acids. Germline values: CDR1 MDHEN, CDR2 SYDVKM. Trimming took off 5 bases at V and 7 bases at J, with 17 bases between the two ends. As DNA, the CDR3 is TGTGCCAGCAGTCCTCGGGGGGCGCGAGGTGGCTACACCTTC. Translation: CASSPRGARGGYTF.

V and J are TRBV7-3 and TRBJ2-1, with TRBD2 matching 12 bases. Germline lookup yields CDR1 SGHTA and CDR2 FQGTGA. This CDR3 is 15 amino acids long. The ends lost 6 bases at V and 7 bases at J; junction bases unmatched: 7. DNA for the CDR3: TGTGCCAGCAGTCGACTAGCGGGAGCAAAGAATGAGCAGTTCTTC. Protein sequence: CASSRLAGAKNEQFF. Together with reference TRBV7-3 and TRBJ2-1, the CDR3 gives the full variable domain: GAGVSQTPSNKVTEKGKYVELRCDPISGHTALYWYRQSLGQGPEFLIYFQGTGAADDSGLPNDRFFAVRPEGSVSTLKIQRTERGDSAVYLCASSRLAGAKNEQFFGPGTRLTVL.

The rearrangement uses TRBV9 and TRBJ1-1; D is unclear. The CDR3 contains 16 residues. Trimming stripped 0 bases from V and 1 base from J, with 13 bases between. Germline loops: CDR1 SGDLS, CDR2 YYNGEE. The CDR3 region has the DNA TGTGCCAGCAGCGTAGGGTGGGCAGGCCGGAACACTGAAGCTTTCTTT. This sequence encodes CASSVGWAGRNTEAFF.